A single sample gave rise to the 12 T cell receptor beta chains below, sequenced in a study of blood T cell repertoires in COVID-19. The method was immunoSEQ multiplex PCR; TCRdb's version includes in-frame clones alone and lacks a portion of them. The data show about 140,000 clones, over 70% seen once. The sequenced sample was peripheral blood. These TCRs come from a man between 65 and 85 years old who had recovered from COVID-19.

The CDR3 reads CAISATQGIGEKLFF. The CDR3 DNA reads TGTGCCATCAGTGCAACCCAGGGGATCGGTGAAAAACTGTTTTTT. The rearrangement links TRBV10-3 to TRBJ1-4; maybe TRBD1 (6 bases). V was cut by 4 bases and J by 7 bases, with 16 bases left in between. This CDR3 comprises 15 residues. Germline V gives CDR1 ENHRY, CDR2 SYGVKD.

The rearrangement joins TRBV15 to TRBJ2-7; 8 nucleotides line up with TRBD1. V shed 0 bases and J 1 base; nucleotides not matched to a gene: 5. This CDR3 has 16 amino acids. In germline, CDR1 is LNHNV, CDR2 YYDKDF (reference sequence). The CDR3 loop is CATSRDRGTGSYEQYF. The DNA for the CDR3 is TGTGCCACCAGCAGAGATCGAGGGACAGGATCCTACGAGCAGTACTTC. The full variable domain, with the rest looked up from reference TRBV15 and TRBJ2-7, is DAMVIQNPRYQVTQFGKPVTLSCSQTLNHNVMYWYQQKSSQAPKLLFHYYDKDFNNEADTPDNFQSRRPNTSFCFLDIRSPGLGDTAMYLCATSRDRGTGSYEQYFGPGTRLTVT.

This chain joins TRBV5-1 and TRBJ2-2, with 8 positions matching TRBD2. Germline CDR1 SGHRS, CDR2 YFSETQ. J gave up 3 bases and V 2 bases, and 9 bases lay outside the gene matches. The CDR3 spans 17 residues. CDR3 nucleotides: TGCGCCAGCAGCTTCGGACTAACCGGGAGGGACACCGGGGAGCTGTTTTTT. This translates into CASSFGLTGRDTGELFF.

This rearrangement joins TRBV9 to TRBJ1-3; D perhaps matches TRBD1 (6 bases). The CDR3 consists of 16 residues. V lost 4 bases and J 0 bases, leaving 14 bases between the germline ends. Germline V CDR1 and CDR2: SGDLS, YYNGEE. Here the CDR3 reads CASSPDDRISGNTIYF. The CDR3 coding sequence is TGTGCCAGCAGCCCAGACGACAGGATCTCTGGAAACACCATATATTTT.

The J gene is TRBJ1-5, the V gene TRBV5-1, with D possibly TRBD1 on 6 matching bases. This CDR3 spans 14 amino acids. CDR1 is SGHRS and CDR2 is YFSETQ in the germline V gene. V shed 0 bases and J shed 2 bases, with 6 bases lying between them. CDR3 nucleotides: TGCGCCAGCAGCTTGGAGGGGGGCAATCAGCCCCAGCATTTT. It specifies CASSLEGGNQPQHF. The entire variable domain, with the rest obtained from reference TRBV5-1 and TRBJ1-5, is as follows: KAGVTQTPRYLIKTRGQQVTLSCSPISGHRSVSWYQQTPGQGLQFLFEYFSETQRNKGNFPGRFSGRQFSNSRSEMNVSTLELGDSALYLCASSLEGGNQPQHFGDGTRLSIL.

V gene TRBV5-1 combines with J gene TRBJ1-2; a possible D gene is TRBD1 (5 bases). Germline lookup yields CDR1 SGHRS and CDR2 YFSETQ. The length of the CDR3 is 15 residues. V was pared by 4 bases and J by 2 bases, with 15 bases between. In nucleotides, the CDR3 is TGCGCCAGCAGCCCGGGCTATGGGGCCAACTATGGCTACACCTTC. Residues: CASSPGYGANYGYTF.

The rearrangement uses TRBV5-1 and TRBJ2-1; TRBD2 agrees at 7 bases. The CDR3 has 16 amino acids. Germline lookup yields CDR1 SGHRS and CDR2 YFSETQ. V was pared by 0 bases and J by 0 bases, with 3 bases of the junction left unmatched. CDR3 DNA: TGCGCCAGCAGCTTGGTAGCGGGCTCCTCCTACAATGAGCAGTTCTTC. Its translation: CASSLVAGSSYNEQFF.

This chain connects TRBV6-5 to TRBJ2-7, with TRBD2 matching over 10 bases. J was trimmed by 3 bases and V by 7 bases; bases with no gene match: 9. Germline loops: CDR1 MNHEY, CDR2 SVGAGI. The CDR3 totals 15 residues. CDR3 bases: TGTGCCAGCAAAGGGACTAGCGCGATTAACTACGAGCAGTACTTC. It translates to CASKGTSAINYEQYF.

The chain joins TRBV30 to TRBJ1-2, with D unclear. Germline-derived CDR1 and CDR2 are GTSNPN and SVGIG (reference sequence). V was pared by 5 bases and J by 4 bases, with 17 bases between. The CDR3 extends over 14 amino acids. In DNA, the CDR3 is TGTGCCTGGGGGCCCCGACGTCGGGGCTATGGCTACACCTTC. Translating gives CAWGPRRRGYGYTF.

The chain carries TRBV19 and TRBJ1-1; 7 bases align to TRBD1. CDR3 length: 15 residues. The V gene's germline CDR1 is LNHDA and CDR2 SQIVND (reference sequence). The trim removed 5 bases at V and 0 bases at J, leaving 6 bases unmatched. The CDR3 here is CASSPSGQLNTEAFF. The CDR3 coding sequence is TGTGCCAGTAGTCCCTCGGGACAGCTGAACACTGAAGCTTTCTTT.

This clone appeared a single time. This chain joins TRBV18 and TRBJ2-7; possible D gene TRBD1, 6 bases. The V end lost 3 bases, the J end lost 4 bases, and 16 bases lay between the germline ends. This CDR3 has 15 amino acids. Germline lookup yields CDR1 KGHSH and CDR2 LQKENI. The CDR3 loop is CASSPQQGYGYEQYF. In nucleotides, the CDR3 is TGTGCCAGCTCACCGCAACAGGGATACGGGTACGAGCAGTACTTC.

The count of this clone is one. This chain links TRBV4-3 with TRBJ2-6, with TRBD1 matching over 7 bases. V shed 5 bases and J 0 bases; nucleotides not matched to a gene: 16. Germline CDR1 reads LGHNA; CDR2 reads YSLEER. The CDR3 has 20 residues. The DNA of the CDR3 is TGCGCCAGCAGCGGACTGGACGCCGGGACAGTTCCCTCTGGGGCCAACGTCCTGACTTTC. As protein: CASSGLDAGTVPSGANVLTF.